Sequencing of this T cell receptor (beta chain) was carried out in a study of T cells in Graves' hyperthyroidism and ophthalmopathy (dated by TCRdb to the late 2010s). About the study as a whole: Peripheral blood samples were taken at the time of initial diagnosis, prior to any treatment. A discovery cohort of about a hundred patients, approximately 45 with Graves' ophthalmopathy and approximately 55 with stable Graves' hyperthyroidism, was used to find distinguishing TCR V-J signatures. An independent validation cohort of around 19 hyperthyroidism patients and 17 patients who later progressed to ophthalmopathy tested prospective prediction of ophthalmopathy. The roughly 100 discovery patients were randomly divided into training and test sets at a 7:3 ratio. Thyroid tissue and blood T-cell repertoires from about six Graves' hyperthyroidism patients were also compared in the study. After sampling, hyperthyroidism patients received methimazole starting at 30 mg daily, and ophthalmopathy patients received high-dose intravenous methylprednisolone. The paper describes TCR Vbeta CDR3 sequencing of around 130 peripheral blood samples, made up of roughly 40 ophthalmopathy patients, roughly 80 hyperthyroidism patients and roughly 17 progressor patients.

Stable Graves' hyperthyroidism was defined as the absence of progression to ophthalmopathy over 18 months of follow-up. Hyperthyroidism patients were aged 18 to 65 years and newly diagnosed, with disease duration of less than 2 months. Any patient with an uncontrolled infection, another autoimmune disease, pregnancy or lactation was excluded. Diagnoses were based on clinical symptoms, serum thyroxine and TRAb, thyroid ultrasound and orbital computed tomography. Ficoll-Paque density gradient centrifugation was used to isolate PBMCs from around 9.1 ml of fresh peripheral blood. Total RNA was extracted using Trizol reagent, and RNA quality was assessed on an Agilent 2100 Bioanalyzer. The cysteine opens and the phenylalanine closes a CDR3 of 17 amino acids. The CDR3 DNA has 51 bases and is translated from base 1. Trimming takes 3 bases off V and 1 base off J; junction bases not matched to a gene: 7. CDR1 and CDR2 are read off the germline V gene as KGHDR and SFDVKD.

Study-level results and caveats: In cross-validation, a model built on a 13 V-J signature told ophthalmopathy apart from stable hyperthyroidism with approximately 91% sensitivity and about 81% specificity, and in testing the same model reached 80%/75%. In validation, progression to ophthalmopathy was predicted by the model with around 70% sensitivity and 72% to 85% specificity, a median of around 6.5 months before onset. Most expanded thyroid clonotypes (frequency above 0.001) were also detected in blood, a finding suggesting that blood repertoires may reflect thyroid immune responses. Sample size was not statistically predetermined, and blinding of investigators to group allocation was not performed.

As for this clonotype: What antigen it recognizes has not been identified. No quality values exist for individual bases; no much larger clone is one base distant.

The TCR beta CDR3 regions were amplified from the RNA transcripts. The first round of RT-PCR for the TCR CDR3 was performed with the HTBI primer set and the Qiagen OneStep RT-PCR kit. Libraries were constructed in a second round of multiplex PCR, after which size selection and purification were carried out. The libraries were sequenced on an Illumina HiSeq2000 using paired-end 100 bp reads. The published analysis was carried out like this. Raw data were processed with SOAPnuke, discarding reads with adapters, uncalled bases, mean Phred below 15, or no exact constant-primer or identifier match. High-quality paired reads were merged with COPE v1.2.5, and unique nucleotide sequences were defined as clonotypes. Clonotypes were aligned to IMGT TRBV, TRBD and TRBJ reference segments using MiTCR v1.1. The analysis was restricted to V-J combinations with a frequency above 0.0001, which together covered approximately 99% of the repertoires. A TCS score was defined as the ratio of F50 (clonal expansion) to E x V (chaos), with BLOSUM62-based TCRdist applied between CDR3 peptides within each V-J. Welch's t-statistics and random forest reduced around 510 V-J features to 10 to 15, which were used in a naive Bayes classifier (R e1071). TCRdb handled the public reads itself, with Q25 trimming in fastp and clone calling in MiXCR, and kept productive beta chains. Each CDR3 protein gets just one entry, which takes the most common genes and DNA from the rows behind it. V and J calls and clone size were set by TCRdb, not the authors. The sample table records roughly 700,000 distinct CDR3 sequences; 14% of these occur just once. Around 9.6% of the sample is held by the ten biggest clonotypes.

The clonotype originates from a woman aged 18-35 years with Graves' hyperthyroidism. The sample taken for sequencing was blood. The chain links TRBV24-1 with TRBJ1-4, and 7 junctional nucleotides match TRBD1. CDR3 reads: CATSDPRQGETNEKLFF. The DNA sequence reads TGTGCCACCAGTGATCCGCGACAGGGAGAAACTAATGAAAAACTGTTTTTT.